This T cell receptor (beta chain) was found in a study of chemoradiotherapy in HPV16-positive cancers (dated by TCRdb to the early 2020s). Describing the broader study: Functional T-cell assays on cells from a couple of HPV16-positive patients defined candidate HPV-specific T-cell clones and common TCR motifs. The candidate HPV-specific TCRs and motifs were then tracked in TCR repertoires from over 80 patients with HPV-related cancers. The study asked whether T-cell immunity against the HPV oncoproteins E6 and E7 changes during chemoradiotherapy and whether it affects survival.

The germline V gene encodes CDR1 LGHNA and CDR2 YSLEER. Measured from the cysteine to the phenylalanine, the CDR3 is 15 residues long. The CDR3 DNA has 45 bases and is translated from base 1. V is pared back by 0 bases and J by 1 base, with 9 bases lying between the germline termini. Study-wide findings and limitations: Expansion of candidate HPV-specific clones and E7-related TCR motifs was observed in the tumor microenvironment during treatment, whereas no such expansion was observed for non-HPV-specific T cells. In HPV16-positive patients, expansion of HPV-responsive T cells during chemoradiotherapy was associated with improved recurrence-free survival. The functional definition of HPV-specific T cells came from only a couple of HPV16-positive patients, and the survival association was reported for HPV16-positive patients.

A single count supports this clone. Which antigen it targets is not known. Nothing much larger sits one base from this clone, and base qualities are not available. Libraries were prepared through the immunoSEQ multiplex PCR assay. TCRdb provides this immuneACCESS table in a form limited to in-frame rearrangements. Some clones are lacking; in checked studies, under half of them reflect an unresolved V gene, and why the rest are absent is not known. For this sample the table gives approximately 50,000 clones, of which 90% were detected only once. The top ten clones comprise roughly 3.3% of the sample. Repertoires were sampled repeatedly over the course of chemoradiotherapy, so clonal expansion could be followed in the tumor microenvironment.

This TCR derives from a human donor with HPV-associated anogenital cancer. Recombination linked TRBV4-3 to TRBJ1-1, with TRBD1 perhaps the D gene, on 5 matching bases. The starting material was blood, obtained from a patient who underwent chemoradiotherapy. The CDR3 protein is CASSQDLQGNTEAFF. The DNA sequence is TGCGCCAGCAGCCAAGATCTGCAGGGGAACACTGAAGCTTTCTTT.